This T cell receptor (beta chain) was retrieved from a study of cytomegalovirus exposure and HLA in healthy donors. The CDR3 contains 16 residues. V trimming: 5 bases; J trimming: 1 base; junction bases outside the gene matches: 11. The V gene's germline CDR1 is SEHNR and CDR2 FQNEAQ (reference sequence). Clones were sequenced by immunoSEQ multiplex PCR, and TCRdb holds only the in-frame ones, with some missing. The sample includes 180,000 or so clones, 84% of them seen just once. The sample comprised PBMCs. The genes are TRBV7-9 and TRBJ2-7; TRBD1 matches 7 bases. The source is a woman aged 25-40 years in good health and CMV-seropositive. As DNA, the CDR3 is TGTGCCAGCAGCGACCCTCGACAGGGAAAATCCTACGAGCAGTACTTC. It specifies CASSDPRQGKSYEQYF.